A selection of T cell receptor beta chains follows, all from one sample in a study of cytomegalovirus exposure and HLA in healthy donors. The data were produced by immunoSEQ multiplex PCR, yet TCRdb's version contains in-frame clones alone and is incomplete. Among about 190,000 clones listed, around three quarters were seen once. The sequencing input was PBMCs. The receptors stem from a woman aged 18-35 years in good health and CMV-seronegative. Each CDR3 is given with its conserved first and last residue. A D gene is named only where the DNA matches it firmly. Not every row has a clone size; where given, it reads once, few, many or a size class.

d_call	v_call	clone_size	j_call	cdr3_nt	cdr3_aa
TRBD2	TRBV9	.	TRBJ2-1	TGTGCCAGCAGCGTGGGGACTAGCGGTTACAATGAGCAGTTCTTC	CASSVGTSGYNEQFF
TRBD1	TRBV7-9	.	TRBJ2-2	TGTGCCAGCAGTACGACAGGGGACACCGGGGAGCTGTTTTTT	CASSTTGDTGELFF
TRBD1	TRBV7-9	.	TRBJ1-6	TGTTCCAGCAGGGTAACAGGGGTTTCACCCCTCCACTTT	CSSRVTGVSPLHF
TRBD1	TRBV30	.	TRBJ1-2	TGTGCCTGGAGTATAGGGACAGGGGCATATGGCTACACCTTC	CAWSIGTGAYGYTF
.	TRBV11-3	.	TRBJ2-2	TGTGCCAGCAGCCTTTTAAACACCGGGGAGCTGTTTTTT	CASSLLNTGELFF
.	TRBV7-2	.	TRBJ1-2	TGTGCCAGCAGCTTTGGACGGGGTGACTACACCTTC	CASSFGRGDYTF
TRBD1	TRBV29-1	.	TRBJ1-1	TGCAGCGTTGAAAGGGACAGGGGGCTTCTTAGCACTGAAGCTTTCTTT	CSVERDRGLLSTEAFF
TRBD1	TRBV28	.	TRBJ2-3	TGTGCCAGCAGACAAATTGGACAGGGGGCCGCAGATACGCAGTATTTT	CASRQIGQGAADTQYF
.	TRBV6-5	.	TRBJ1-1	TGTGCCAGCAGTTACTCCAGAAACGAAGCTTTCTTT	CASSYSRNEAFF
.	TRBV4-1	.	TRBJ2-5	TGCGCCAGCAGTTCTCTTAGCGGTCGCTCGGGAGAGACCCAGTACTTC	CASSSLSGRSGETQYF
.	TRBV28	.	TRBJ2-2	TGTGCCAGCAAGTTCTCAACAGGGGAGCTGTTTTTT	CASKFSTGELFF
TRBD1	TRBV11-3	.	TRBJ2-5	TGTGCCAGCAGCTCGACAGGGGAGACCCAGTACTTC	CASSSTGETQYF
TRBD1	TRBV4-2	.	TRBJ2-2	TGTGCCAGCAGCCATGGGGACAGGGGGATCACCGGGGAGCTGTTTTTT	CASSHGDRGITGELFF
TRBD2	TRBV5-1	.	TRBJ2-7	TGCGCCAGCAAGGGGGCGGGAGGGCAAAGCTCCTACGAGCAGTACTTC	CASKGAGGQSSYEQYF
.	TRBV27	.	TRBJ2-4	TGTGCCAGCAGTTTATCCCTAGCCAAAAACATTCAGTACTTC	CASSLSLAKNIQYF
.	TRBV28	.	TRBJ1-2	TGTGCCAGCGGGCTACAGGGTCAATATGGCTACACCTTC	CASGLQGQYGYTF
TRBD2	TRBV7-8	.	TRBJ2-5	TGTGCCAGCAGCTCTCGACTAGCGGCACAAGAGACCCAGTACTTC	CASSSRLAAQETQYF
.	TRBV4-1	.	TRBJ2-7	TGCGCCAGCAGCCAAGATCCGCAGGTGTTTTACGAGCAGTACTTC	CASSQDPQVFYEQYF
.	TRBV7-9	.	TRBJ1-1	TGTGCCAGCAGCTTGGGACGGGGGGCCGCTGAAGCTTTCTTT	CASSLGRGAAEAFF
TRBD2	TRBV10-1	.	TRBJ2-7	TGCGCCAAGGAGACTAGCGGGAGCCCCTACGAGCAGTACTTC	CAKETSGSPYEQYF
.	TRBV19	few	TRBJ1-1	TGTGCCAGTAGTATAGAGCTCGGGAGCGTGAACACTGAAGCTTTCTTT	CASSIELGSVNTEAFF
.	TRBV9	.	TRBJ2-5	TGTGCCAGCAGCGAGGGGTGGAGAAGAGAGACCCAGTACTTC	CASSEGWRRETQYF
.	TRBV7-9	.	TRBJ1-5	TGTGCCAGCAGTCAGGGTTACAATCAGCCCCAGCATTTT	CASSQGYNQPQHF
.	TRBV14	.	TRBJ1-4	TGTGCCAGCAGCCAAGCTAGGGGCGGGACAAAACTGTTTTTT	CASSQARGGTKLFF
.	TRBV6-6	once	TRBJ2-6	TGTGCCAGCAGTGGGGGCGGGGCCAACGTCCTGACTTTC	CASSGGGANVLTF
.	TRBV15	once	TRBJ1-1	TGTGCCACCAGAGGGGGATATTTGGCTGAAGCTTTCTTT	CATRGGYLAEAFF
TRBD1	TRBV5-6	.	TRBJ1-2	TGTGCCAGCAGCTTGGTCGGACAGGGGCTCAACTATGGCTACACCTTC	CASSLVGQGLNYGYTF
TRBD2	TRBV5-1	once	TRBJ2-7	TGCGCCAGCAGCCTTACTAGCGGGAGTAGGTACGAGCAGTACTTC	CASSLTSGSRYEQYF
.	TRBV11-2	.	TRBJ1-5	TGTGCCAGCAGCTTAATTGAGGGTGAAGATCAGCCCCAGCATTTT	CASSLIEGEDQPQHF
TRBD1	TRBV5-1	.	TRBJ1-6	TGCGCCAGCAGCTCGGACAGGACGGATTCACCCCTCCACTTT	CASSSDRTDSPLHF
TRBD2	TRBV30	.	TRBJ2-1	TGTGCCTGGAAGGGTGGGAGGGCTTACAATGAGCAGTTCTTC	CAWKGGRAYNEQFF
TRBD1	TRBV30	.	TRBJ1-1	TGTGCCTGGATTAGGACAGGGGGAGCTTTCTTT	CAWIRTGGAFF
.	TRBV9	.	TRBJ2-1	TGTGCCAGCAGCGTAGCAGCGGACCTTTCCTACAATGAGCAGTTCTTC	CASSVAADLSYNEQFF
TRBD1	TRBV18	.	TRBJ2-7	TGTGCCAGCTCCCCCCCAGGGACAGCCAGCGAGCAGTACTTC	CASSPPGTASEQYF
TRBD2	TRBV6-5	.	TRBJ2-7	TGTGCCAGCAGGACGCTAGCGGGAGTGGGGCACGAGCAGTACTTC	CASRTLAGVGHEQYF
.	TRBV9	.	TRBJ1-2	TGTGCCAGCAGCGTAAACGGGGTGACCTATGGCTACACCTTC	CASSVNGVTYGYTF
.	TRBV7-9	.	TRBJ1-6	TGTGCCAGCAGCGCCCCAGGGGATTCACCCCTCCACTTT	CASSAPGDSPLHF
TRBD1	TRBV28	.	TRBJ1-4	TGTGCCAGCAGCCCCCGGGACAGGGACGGTGAAAAACTGTTTTTT	CASSPRDRDGEKLFF
.	TRBV11-2	.	TRBJ1-1	TGTGCCAGCAGCTCCCATCTAGCGAACACTGAAGCTTTCTTT	CASSSHLANTEAFF
TRBD1	TRBV19	.	TRBJ1-2	TGTGCCAGTAGTTTTCCGGGACAGGGAGGATATGGCTACACCTTC	CASSFPGQGGYGYTF